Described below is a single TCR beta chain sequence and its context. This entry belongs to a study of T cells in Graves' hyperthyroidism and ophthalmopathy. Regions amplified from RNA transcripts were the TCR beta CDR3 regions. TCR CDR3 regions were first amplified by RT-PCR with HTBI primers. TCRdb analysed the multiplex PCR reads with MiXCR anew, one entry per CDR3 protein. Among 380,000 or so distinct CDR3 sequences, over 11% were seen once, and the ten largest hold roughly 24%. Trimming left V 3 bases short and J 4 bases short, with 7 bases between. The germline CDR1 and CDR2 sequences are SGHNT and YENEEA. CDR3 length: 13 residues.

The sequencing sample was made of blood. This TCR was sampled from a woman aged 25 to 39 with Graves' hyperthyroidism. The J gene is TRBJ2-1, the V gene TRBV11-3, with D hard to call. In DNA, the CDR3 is TGTGCCAGCAGCTTCCAGGATTACAATGAGCAGTTCTTC. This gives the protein CASSFQDYNEQFF.